The clone carrying this T cell receptor beta chain occurred a few times. Antigen specificity is unknown. Disease duration was under 3 months in the ophthalmopathy patients, who also had a Clinical Activity Score of at least 3 and a NOSPECS grade of at least 4. The data derive from a study of T cells in Graves' hyperthyroidism and ophthalmopathy. There are 15 residues in the CDR3. The V gene end was trimmed by 1 base and the J gene end by 6 bases; junction bases not matched to a gene: 3. Per the germline V gene, CDR1 is SGHAT and CDR2 is FQNNGV. What was amplified from RNA transcripts were TCR beta CDR3 regions. The HTBI set primed first-round TCR CDR3 RT-PCR. One entry per CDR3 protein results from TCRdb running MiXCR on the multiplex PCR reads. The repertoire holds fewer than 550,000 distinct CDR3 sequences, with around a quarter as singletons. Study-level points and caveats: A 13 V-J model separated ophthalmopathy from stable hyperthyroidism. Ophthalmopathy onset followed model prediction by a median about 6.5 months. Blood shared most expanded thyroid clonotypes above 0.001.

The TCR comes from a woman in her 30s with Graves' ophthalmopathy. Source material: blood. The chain links TRBV11-2 to TRBJ2-2; 9 nucleotides line up with TRBD2. CDR3 region: CASSLVASGAGELFF. DNA of the CDR3: TGTGCCAGCAGCTTAGTGGCTAGCGGGGCCGGGGAGCTGTTTTTT.